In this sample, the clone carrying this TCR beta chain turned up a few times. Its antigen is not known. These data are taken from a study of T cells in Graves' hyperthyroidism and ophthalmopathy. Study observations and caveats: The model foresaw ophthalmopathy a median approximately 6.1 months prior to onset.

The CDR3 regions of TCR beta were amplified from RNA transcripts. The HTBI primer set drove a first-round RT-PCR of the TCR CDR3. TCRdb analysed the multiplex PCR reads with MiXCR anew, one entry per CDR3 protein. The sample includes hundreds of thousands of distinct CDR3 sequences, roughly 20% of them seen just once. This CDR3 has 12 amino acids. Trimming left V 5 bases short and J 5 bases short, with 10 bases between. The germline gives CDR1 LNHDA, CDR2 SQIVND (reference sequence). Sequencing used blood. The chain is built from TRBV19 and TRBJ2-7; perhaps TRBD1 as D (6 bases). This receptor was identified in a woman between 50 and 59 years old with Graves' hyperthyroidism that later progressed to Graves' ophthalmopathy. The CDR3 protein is CASSPTGDEQYF. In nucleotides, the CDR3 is TGTGCCAGTAGTCCGACAGGCGACGAGCAGTACTTC.